This T cell receptor (beta chain) was captured in a study of T cell responses to AZD1222 COVID-19 vaccine. Germline V lookup: CDR1 SGHRS, CDR2 YFSETQ. Trimming at V came to 4 bases and at J to 6 bases, leaving 7 bases not matched to a gene. The CDR3 is made up of 14 amino acids. Only in-frame clones appear in the TCRdb table, and some are missing; sequencing was by immunoSEQ multiplex PCR. The sample shows some 160,000 clones, more than 70% of them seen only once. The sequencing used peripheral blood, collected on day 0 of AZD1222 vaccination. The J gene is TRBJ2-7, the V gene TRBV5-1; 10 bases map to TRBD1. This clonotype was sampled from an adult in good health. This CDR3 is CASSPGTGASEQYF. DNA of the CDR3: TGCGCCAGCAGCCCCGGGACAGGGGCCTCCGAGCAGTACTTC.